Below, one TCR beta chain is given with its context. Its antigen remains unknown. This specimen belongs to a study of cytomegalovirus exposure and HLA in healthy donors. Study-level results: Sequencing probably produced one cluster of sequence variants that were highly shared.

Use of 60 Vbeta and 13 Jbeta primers characterized the PCR. The repertoire was sequenced with immunoSEQ multiplex PCR; TCRdb's copy has only in-frame clones and lacks some. Here the sample spans 70,000 to 80,000 clones, about 81% being singletons. The sample consisted of PBMCs. The TCR sequence derives from a woman in her forties in good health and CMV-seropositive.

The CDR3 DNA reads as TGTGCCAGCAGCGGAGGGGGACTAGCTTTCAATGAGCAGTTCTTC. This codes for CASSGGGLAFNEQFF. The genes are TRBV7-9 and TRBJ2-1, with TRBD2 identical over 9 bases. J lost 6 bases, V lost 5 bases, and 8 bases had no gene match. Germline loops: CDR1 SEHNR, CDR2 FQNEAQ (reference sequence). CDR3 length: 15 amino acids.